This T cell receptor (beta chain) was sequenced in a study of T cells in tuberculosis. Background on the study: Within 7 days of starting treatment, or before, PBMC were stored.

The table came from immunoSEQ multiplex PCR; TCRdb's copy has only in-frame clones and leaves some out. The sample shows around 30,000 clones, 86% of them seen only once. Time point in this sample: new active TB diagnosis, blood taken before or within 7 days of starting treatment. Each patient had positive sputum smear microscopy and/or positive culture. Each clinical donor contributed on average approximately 93,000 T cells from unsorted cryopreserved PBMC. CDR1 is SGHDN and CDR2 is FVKESK in the germline V gene. The CDR3 totals 14 residues. J lost 8 bases, V lost 6 bases, and 5 bases had no gene match. This clone occurred once.

The sample consisted of PBMCs, taken at tuberculosis diagnosis. The clonotype comes from an adult with tuberculosis. This sequence joins TRBV14 and TRBJ1-4; 11 nucleotides agree with TRBD1. The CDR3 nucleotides read TGTGCCAGCAGACTGGGACAGGGGGGAGAAAAACTGTTTTTT. This encodes CASRLGQGGEKLFF.